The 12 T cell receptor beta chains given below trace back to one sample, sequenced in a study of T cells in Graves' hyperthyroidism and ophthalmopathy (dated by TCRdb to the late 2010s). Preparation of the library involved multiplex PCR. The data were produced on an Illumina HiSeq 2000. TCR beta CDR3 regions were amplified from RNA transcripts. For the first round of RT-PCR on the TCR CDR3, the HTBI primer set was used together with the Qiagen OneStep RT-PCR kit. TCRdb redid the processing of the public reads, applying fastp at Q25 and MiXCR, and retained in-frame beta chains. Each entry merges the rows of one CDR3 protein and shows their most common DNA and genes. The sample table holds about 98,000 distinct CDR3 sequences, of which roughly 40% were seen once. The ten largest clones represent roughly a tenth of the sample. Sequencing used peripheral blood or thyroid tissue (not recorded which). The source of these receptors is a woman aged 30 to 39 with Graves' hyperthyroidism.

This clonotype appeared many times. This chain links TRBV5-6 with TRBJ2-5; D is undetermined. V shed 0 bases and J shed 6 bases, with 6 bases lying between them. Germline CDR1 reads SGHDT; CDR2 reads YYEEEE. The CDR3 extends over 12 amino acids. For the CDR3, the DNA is TGTGCCAGCAGCTTGGGCATCCAGACCCAGTACTTC. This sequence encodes CASSLGIQTQYF.

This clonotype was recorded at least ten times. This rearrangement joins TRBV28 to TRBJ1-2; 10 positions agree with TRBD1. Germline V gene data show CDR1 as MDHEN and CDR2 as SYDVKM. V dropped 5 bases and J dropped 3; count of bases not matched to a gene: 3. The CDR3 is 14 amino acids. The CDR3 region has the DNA TGTGCCAGCAGTCGACAGGGGGCTTACTATGGCTACACCTTC. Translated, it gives CASSRQGAYYGYTF.

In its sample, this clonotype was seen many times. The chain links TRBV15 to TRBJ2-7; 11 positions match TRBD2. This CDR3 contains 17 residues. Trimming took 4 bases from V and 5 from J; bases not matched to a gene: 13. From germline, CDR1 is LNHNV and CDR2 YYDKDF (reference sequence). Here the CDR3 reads CATSTVRRLAGKDEQYF. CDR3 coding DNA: TGTGCCACCAGCACCGTAAGACGACTAGCGGGAAAGGACGAGCAGTACTTC.

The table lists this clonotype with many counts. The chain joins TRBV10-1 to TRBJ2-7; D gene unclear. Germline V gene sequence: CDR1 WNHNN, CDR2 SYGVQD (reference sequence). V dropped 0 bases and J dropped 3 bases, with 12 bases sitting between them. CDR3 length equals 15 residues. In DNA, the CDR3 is TGCGCCAGCAGTGAGTCTCGGCAGACCCTCTACGAGCAGTACTTC. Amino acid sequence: CASSESRQTLYEQYF.

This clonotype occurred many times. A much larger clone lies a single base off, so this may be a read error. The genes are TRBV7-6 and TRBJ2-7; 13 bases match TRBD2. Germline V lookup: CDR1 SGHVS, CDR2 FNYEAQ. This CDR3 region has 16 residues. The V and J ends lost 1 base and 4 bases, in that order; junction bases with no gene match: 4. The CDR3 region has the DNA TGTGCCAGCAGCTTAGGGACTAGCGGGAGTAGGTACGAGCAGTACTTC. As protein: CASSLGTSGSRYEQYF.

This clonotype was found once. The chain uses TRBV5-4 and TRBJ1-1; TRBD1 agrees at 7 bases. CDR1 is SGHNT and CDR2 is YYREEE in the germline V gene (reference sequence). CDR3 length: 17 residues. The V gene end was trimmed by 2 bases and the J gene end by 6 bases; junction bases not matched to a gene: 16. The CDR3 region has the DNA TGTGCCAGCAGCTTAGCGCTAAGCGACAGGGTTTCAGCTGAAGCTTTCTTT. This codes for CASSLALSDRVSAEAFF.

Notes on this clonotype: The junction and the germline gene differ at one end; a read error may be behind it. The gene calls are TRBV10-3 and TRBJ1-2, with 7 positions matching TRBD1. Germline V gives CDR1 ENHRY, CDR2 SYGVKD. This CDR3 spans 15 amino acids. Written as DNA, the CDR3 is TGTGCCATCAGCCTGACAGGGTACGCTAACTATAGCTACACCTTC. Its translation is CAISLTGYANYSYTF.

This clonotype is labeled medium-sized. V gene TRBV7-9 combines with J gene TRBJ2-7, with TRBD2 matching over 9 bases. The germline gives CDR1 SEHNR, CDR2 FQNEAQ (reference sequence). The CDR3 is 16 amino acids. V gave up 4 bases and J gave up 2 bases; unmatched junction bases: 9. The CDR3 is CASSSPGAGGTYEQYF. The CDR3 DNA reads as TGTGCCAGCAGCTCCCCGGGAGCGGGAGGTACCTACGAGCAGTACTTC.

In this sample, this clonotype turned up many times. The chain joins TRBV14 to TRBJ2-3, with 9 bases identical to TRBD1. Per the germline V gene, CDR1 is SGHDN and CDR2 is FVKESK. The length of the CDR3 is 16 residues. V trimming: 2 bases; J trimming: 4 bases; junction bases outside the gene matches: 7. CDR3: CASSQNRQGGADTQYF. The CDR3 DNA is TGTGCCAGCAGCCAAAATAGACAGGGGGGAGCAGATACGCAGTATTTT.

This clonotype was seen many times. The chain's CDR3 is CASSPVSRGLFDEQYF. The DNA for the CDR3 is TGCGCCAGCAGCCCGGTAAGCAGGGGGCTGTTCGACGAGCAGTACTTC. The chain combines TRBV5-1 with TRBJ2-7; 8 bases are shared with TRBD1. CDR3 length: 16 amino acids. With V trimmed by 4 bases and J by 5 bases, 14 bases remained unmatched. Germline CDR1 reads SGHRS; CDR2 reads YFSETQ.

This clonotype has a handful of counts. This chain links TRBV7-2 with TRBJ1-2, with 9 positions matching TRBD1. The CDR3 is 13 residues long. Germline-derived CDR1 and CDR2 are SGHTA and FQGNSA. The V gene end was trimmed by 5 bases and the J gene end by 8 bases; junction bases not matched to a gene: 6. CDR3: CASSQQGAKGYTF. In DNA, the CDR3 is TGTGCCAGCAGCCAACAGGGGGCGAAAGGCTACACCTTC.

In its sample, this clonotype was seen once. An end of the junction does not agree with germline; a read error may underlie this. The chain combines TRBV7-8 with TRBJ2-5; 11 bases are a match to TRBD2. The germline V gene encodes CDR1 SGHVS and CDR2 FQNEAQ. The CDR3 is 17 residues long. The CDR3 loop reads CASSFFRVAGGQETQYF. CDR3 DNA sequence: TGTGCCAGCAGCTTTTTTAGGGTAGCGGGAGGGCAAGAGACCCAGTATTTC.